This is a list of T cell receptor beta chains from one sample in a study of T cell responses to AZD1222 COVID-19 vaccine. Some clones are missing from TCRdb's copy, which holds only in-frame ones; the method was immunoSEQ multiplex PCR. Among around 50,000 clones listed, more than 75% were seen once. The sequencing here drew on peripheral blood, taken on day 0 of AZD1222 vaccination. These receptors were taken from an adult in good health. Both conserved end residues are part of each CDR3. A D gene is named only where the DNA matches it firmly. Rows may omit the clone size; those that give it use once, few, many or a size class.

TRBV10-3	NA	TRBJ1-5	NA	TGTGCCATCAGTGTATTGGCAGGGAGCGGTCAGCCCCAGCATTTT	CAISVLAGSGQPQHF
TRBV7-6	TRBD2	TRBJ2-3	NA	TGTGCCAGCAGCCTTAGTTCTGTCGGGACTAGCGGCCCCACAGATACGCAGTATTTT	CASSLSSVGTSGPTDTQYF
TRBV5-8	NA	TRBJ1-5	NA	TGTGCCAGCAGTTTGGACAGCAATCAGCCCCAGCATTTT	CASSLDSNQPQHF
TRBV19	NA	TRBJ1-5	NA	TGTGCCAAAACGGGGATTCGTAATAGCAATCAGCCCCAGCATTTT	CAKTGIRNSNQPQHF
TRBV2	TRBD2	TRBJ2-1	NA	TGTGCCAGCAGTGAATGGACTAGTGGCTCCTACAATGAGCAGTTCTTC	CASSEWTSGSYNEQFF
TRBV27	NA	TRBJ1-6	few	TGTGCCAGCAACCCGGGGGGATCGGGGTCACCCCTCCACTTT	CASNPGGSGSPLHF
TRBV7-2	TRBD2	TRBJ2-1	NA	TGTGCCAGCAGCCAGGGACTAGCAGCACTCAATGAGCAGTTCTTC	CASSQGLAALNEQFF
TRBV6-5	NA	TRBJ1-5	NA	TGTGCCAGCAGTTACTCAGGGACGGGTCAGCCCCAGCATTTT	CASSYSGTGQPQHF
TRBV9	TRBD1	TRBJ1-4	once	TGTGCCAGCAGCGGCGCAGGGGGTGAAAATGAAAAACTGTTTTTT	CASSGAGGENEKLFF
TRBV7-3	NA	TRBJ2-3	NA	TGTGCCAGCAGCTTTGCAGGAGGGAGCACAGATACGCAGTATTTT	CASSFAGGSTDTQYF
TRBV7-9	NA	TRBJ2-7	NA	TGTGCCAGCACACGAATCGGTTACGAGCAGTACTTC	CASTRIGYEQYF
TRBV7-2	NA	TRBJ2-5	NA	TGTGCCAGCAGCTTGGAGGGGCGCCAATTCGAGACCCAGTACTTC	CASSLEGRQFETQYF
TRBV6-2/TRBV6-3	NA	TRBJ2-2	NA	TGTGCCAGCAGTTACCCTCCCGGACACAACACCGGGGAGCTGTTTTTT	CASSYPPGHNTGELFF